These 29 T cell receptor beta chains share one sample of origin, sequenced in a study of shared clonotypes between healthy human individuals. Repertoires were generated with immunoSEQ multiplex PCR, while TCRdb's copy carries only in-frame clones and drops some. The sample holds some 660,000 clones; roughly 72% are singletons and the top ten take 1.5% to 2%. The sample was memory CD4+ T cells sorted from blood. Subset here: CD45RA-negative fraction. The receptors here all came from a woman younger than 45 in good health.

J is TRBJ1-2 and V is TRBV28; 9 nucleotides agree with TRBD1. The CDR3 sequence is 16 residues long. Germline loops: CDR1 MDHEN, CDR2 SYDVKM. The V gene end was trimmed by 7 bases and the J gene end by 3 bases; junction bases not matched to a gene: 12. DNA for the CDR3: TGTGCCAGCATCCCCGGAGGGACAGGGTACGACTATGGCTACACCTTC. Protein: CASIPGGTGYDYGYTF.

This chain uses TRBV6-1 with TRBJ1-1; D gene unclear. V lost 0 bases and J lost 5, with 13 bases in between. Germline CDR1 MNHNS, CDR2 SASEGT. The CDR3 sequence is 15 residues long. CDR3 nucleotide sequence: TGTGCCAGCAGTGAAGCGCCGTGGCAGAAAACTGAAGCTTTCTTT. Protein sequence: CASSEAPWQKTEAFF.

Points on this clone: Other DNA sequences in the same sample also yield this CDR3. The J gene is TRBJ2-5, the V gene TRBV18, with D uncertain. CDR3 length: 14 amino acids. Looked up from germline, CDR1 is KGHSH and CDR2 is LQKENI. Trimming cost V 0 bases and J 0 bases, with 5 bases left between them. The CDR3 nucleotides read TGTGCCAGCTCACCACCCACGTACCAAGAGACCCAGTACTTC. It translates to CASSPPTYQETQYF.

The chain uses TRBV7-6 and TRBJ2-5; TRBD2 is a possible D gene (5 bases). Germline V gene data show CDR1 as SGHVS and CDR2 as FNYEAQ. The CDR3 has 15 residues. Between the trimmed V and J ends, which lost 5 bases and 2 bases, there was a span of 15 bases. CDR3 amino acids: CASSPQTGRQETQYF. The CDR3 nucleotides are TGTGCCAGCAGCCCCCAAACGGGGAGACAAGAGACCCAGTACTTC.

The chain combines TRBV5-1 with TRBJ2-7; TRBD1 might be the D (5 bases). The CDR3 is 14 amino acids. V lost 4 bases, J lost 0 bases, and 11 bases lay in between. Germline V gene data show CDR1 as SGHRS and CDR2 as YFSETQ. The CDR3 DNA follows: TGCGCCAGCAGCACAGGCTCGAGCTCCTACGAGCAGTACTTC. This encodes CASSTGSSSYEQYF.

The rearrangement links TRBV11-2 to TRBJ2-2, with unresolved D. V lost 2 bases and J 7 bases, leaving 8 bases between the germline ends. Germline CDR1 reads SGHAT; CDR2 reads FQNNGV. This CDR3 is 13 amino acids long. The CDR3 sequence: CASSLRVGGELFF. The CDR3 bases are TGTGCCAGCAGCTTAAGAGTGGGCGGGGAGCTGTTTTTT.

This chain links TRBV18 with TRBJ2-5; 7 bases fit TRBD2. Germline V gene sequence: CDR1 KGHSH, CDR2 LQKENI. The CDR3 sequence is 14 residues long. V shed 3 bases, J shed 5 bases, and the junction held 6 bases outside the gene matches. CDR3 sequence: CASSPYREEETQYF. The CDR3 nucleotides read TGTGCCAGCTCACCTTACCGGGAGGAGGAGACCCAGTACTTC.

This clone was counted at least ten times. The CDR3 protein is CASSQGSGTGINEQFF. The CDR3 DNA reads as TGTGCCAGCAGCCAAGGATCCGGGACAGGGATCAATGAGCAGTTCTTC. The chain combines TRBV5-4 with TRBJ2-1; 9 bases match TRBD1. The CDR3 is 16 amino acids. Trimming cost V 4 bases and J 6 bases; bases outside gene matches: 11. CDR1 is SGHNT, CDR2 YYREEE, per germline (reference sequence).

This chain connects TRBV5-4 to TRBJ1-1; D is possibly TRBD1 (5 bases). Germline V gives CDR1 SGHNT, CDR2 YYREEE (reference sequence). The CDR3 contains 16 residues. Trimming took off 3 bases at V and 4 bases at J, with 19 bases between the two ends. The CDR3, as DNA: TGTGCCAGCAGCTGGGTGACGGGCTTGGGGGGCACTGAAGCTTTCTTT. Its protein product is CASSWVTGLGGTEAFF.

This rearrangement joins TRBV29-1 to TRBJ2-5; 8 nucleotides match TRBD2. This CDR3 region has 13 residues. Per the germline V gene, CDR1 is SQVTM and CDR2 is ANQGSEA. Germline trimming cut 3 bases from V and 5 bases from J; bases unmatched to any gene: 5. This chain's CDR3 is CSVDLAGKETQYF. The CDR3 nucleotides read TGCAGCGTTGATTTAGCGGGAAAGGAGACCCAGTACTTC.

The chain joins TRBV6-1 to TRBJ2-7; the match to TRBD1 covers 9 bases. This CDR3 comprises 14 residues. The junction had 1 base not matched to a gene; V was cut back by 4 bases and J by 0 bases. The germline V gene encodes CDR1 MNHNS and CDR2 SASEGT. CDR3 protein: CASSVGQGSYEQYF. CDR3 sequence (DNA): TGTGCCAGCAGTGTGGGACAGGGCTCCTACGAGCAGTACTTC.

V and J are TRBV27 and TRBJ1-4; weak D call: TRBD1 (6 bases). V was pared by 6 bases and J by 8 bases, with 19 bases between. This CDR3 is 15 amino acids long. Germline assignment: CDR1 MNHEY and CDR2 SMNVEV (reference sequence). DNA for the CDR3: TGTGCCAGCAGAAAAACGGGACAACGGAGAGAAAAACTGTTTTTT. It codes for CASRKTGQRREKLFF.

This clone was seen once. The V and J genes are TRBV4-1 and TRBJ1-1; D gene uncertain. The germline gives CDR1 MGHRA, CDR2 YSYEKL. Trimming left V 0 bases short and J 4 bases short, with 3 bases between. CDR3 size: 12 residues. CDR3 DNA sequence: TGCGCCAGCAGCCAAGACGCCACTGAAGCTTTCTTT. Translating gives CASSQDATEAFF.

The chain recombines TRBV7-2 with TRBJ1-2; 8 bases are a match to TRBD1. V lost 5 bases and J lost 6; bases outside the gene matches: 8. The CDR3 runs 14 residues. Germline V lookup: CDR1 SGHTA, CDR2 FQGNSA. CDR3 amino acids: CASSQRAGGHGYTF. For the CDR3, the DNA is TGTGCCAGCAGCCAGCGTGCAGGGGGCCATGGCTACACCTTC.

The chain links TRBV29-1 to TRBJ1-5, with TRBD1 matching over 8 bases. The CDR3 length is 12 residues. V was clipped by 7 bases and J by 5 bases; unmatched bases: 4. Looked up from germline, CDR1 is SQVTM and CDR2 is ANQGSEA. The CDR3 loop is CSAKTGDQPQHF. The CDR3 region has the DNA TGCAGCGCCAAGACAGGGGATCAGCCCCAGCATTTT.

This chain connects TRBV20-1 to TRBJ2-7; D is undetermined. The V and J ends lost 6 bases and 1 base respectively, with 4 bases between them. CDR3 size: 10 residues. The V gene's germline CDR1 is DFQATT and CDR2 SNEGSKA (reference sequence). The CDR3 region has the DNA TGCAGTGCGGTTTCCTACGAGCAGTACTTC. It is translated as CSAVSYEQYF.

The V call is TRBV7-3, the J call TRBJ2-1, with TRBD2 matching over 13 bases. The CDR3 is 17 residues long. V shed 3 bases, J shed 2 bases, and the junction held 4 bases outside the gene matches. Germline-derived CDR1 and CDR2 are SGHTA and FQGTGA. CDR3 protein: CASSLMGLAGTYNEQFF. CDR3 DNA: TGTGCCAGCAGCTTGATGGGACTAGCGGGAACCTACAATGAGCAGTTCTTC.

The chain couples TRBV28 to TRBJ2-2, with 9 bases matching TRBD2. The CDR3 is made up of 15 amino acids. V was clipped by 1 base and J by 4 bases; unmatched bases: 1. Looked up from germline, CDR1 is MDHEN and CDR2 is SYDVKM. DNA for the CDR3: TGTGCCAGCAGTTTATTAGCGGGAGTCACCGGGGAGCTGTTTTTT. Protein sequence: CASSLLAGVTGELFF.

The V call is TRBV9, the J call TRBJ2-7; D not resolved. V was shortened by 5 bases and J by 5 bases, with 17 bases between the two germline ends. Looked up from germline, CDR1 is SGDLS and CDR2 is YYNGEE. The CDR3 is made up of 14 amino acids. CDR3 protein: CASRGRSEIDEQYF. In nucleotides, the CDR3 is TGTGCCAGCAGGGGCAGATCCGAAATCGACGAGCAGTACTTC. Full variable domain (rest looked up from reference TRBV9 and TRBJ2-7): DSGVTQTPKHLITATGQRVTLRCSPRSGDLSVYWYQQSLDQGLQFLIQYYNGEERAKGNILERFSAQQFPDLHSELNLSSLELGDSALYFCASRGRSEIDEQYFGPGTRLTVT.

V is TRBV6-5 and J is TRBJ1-3; possibly TRBD1 for D (5 bases). V shed 7 bases and J shed 2 bases, with 12 bases lying between them. There are 14 residues in the CDR3. In germline, CDR1 is MNHEY, CDR2 SVGAGI. For the CDR3, the DNA is TGTGCCAGCACCCCGGGGGGGACTGGAAACACCATATATTTT. This encodes CASTPGGTGNTIYF.

This chain joins TRBV5-1 and TRBJ2-5, with TRBD1 matching over 10 bases. V dropped 3 bases and J dropped 5; count of bases not matched to a gene: 10. Germline lookup yields CDR1 SGHRS and CDR2 YFSETQ. This CDR3 is built from 16 residues. CDR3 sequence (DNA): TGCGCCAGCAGCTCCAGACAGGGGGCGCCAGGGGAGACCCAGTACTTC. Protein sequence: CASSSRQGAPGETQYF.

The chain has TRBV11-3 and TRBJ2-7; D unresolved. The length of the CDR3 is 12 residues. The V gene lost 4 bases and the J gene lost 5 bases, with 9 bases spanning the gap. The germline CDR1 and CDR2 sequences are SGHNT and YENEEA. The CDR3: CASSSWDDEQYF. Written as DNA, the CDR3 is TGTGCCAGCAGCTCCTGGGATGACGAGCAGTACTTC.

This rearrangement joins TRBV6-4 to TRBJ2-3, with D hard to call. This CDR3 has 13 amino acids. V dropped 2 bases and J dropped 1 base, with 4 bases sitting between them. Germline V gene sequence: CDR1 MRHNA, CDR2 SNTAGT. CDR3 coding DNA: TGTGCCAGCAGTGACAGGGGCACAGATACGCAGTATTTT. It yields the protein CASSDRGTDTQYF.

This chain connects TRBV28 to TRBJ1-4; D remains ambiguous. This CDR3 comprises 11 residues. Trimming removed 3 bases from V and 8 bases from J, with 4 bases in between. CDR1 and CDR2 from the germline V gene are MDHEN and SYDVKM. CDR3 bases: TGTGCCAGCAGTTTTAAGGAAAAACTGTTTTTT. Translated: CASSFKEKLFF.

V is TRBV2 and J is TRBJ2-3; no clear D. The germline V gene has CDR1 SNHLY and CDR2 FYNNEI. V gave up 6 bases and J gave up 0 bases, with 4 bases separating them. The CDR3 sequence is 12 residues long. This CDR3 reads CASRQSTDTQYF. In DNA, the CDR3 is TGTGCCAGCAGACAGAGCACAGATACGCAGTATTTT. The complete variable domain, with remaining parts taken from reference TRBV2 and TRBJ2-3, reads EPEVTQTPSHQVTQMGQEVILRCVPISNHLYFYWYRQILGQKVEFLVSFYNNEISEKSEIFDDQFSVERPDGSNFTLKIRSTKLEDSAMYFCASRQSTDTQYFGPGTRLTVL.

The chain joins TRBV7-9 to TRBJ2-6; 10 bases are shared with TRBD1. The CDR3 spans 17 residues. After removal of 5 bases from V and 3 bases from J, the junction contained 7 bases not matched to a gene. CDR1 SEHNR and CDR2 FQNEAQ come from the germline V gene (reference sequence). The CDR3 bases are TGTGCCAGCAGCACCCGGACAGGGGGGATTGGGGCCAACGTCCTGACTTTC. Amino acids: CASSTRTGGIGANVLTF.

This rearrangement joins TRBV29-1 to TRBJ2-2, with TRBD2 identical over 9 bases. The J segment lost 4 bases and the V segment lost 6 bases, leaving 3 bases of the junction unmatched. CDR3 length: 13 amino acids. Germline CDR1 and CDR2: SQVTM and ANQGSEA. CDR3 amino acids: CSVGLAPTGELFF. The CDR3 DNA is TGCAGCGTCGGACTAGCGCCCACCGGGGAGCTGTTTTTT.

This clone occurred a few times. This chain joins TRBV5-1 and TRBJ2-2; D remains unclear. The germline V gene encodes CDR1 SGHRS and CDR2 YFSETQ. V dropped 4 bases and J dropped 5 bases, with 9 bases sitting between them. This CDR3 has 13 residues. In nucleotides, the CDR3 is TGCGCCAGCAGCCGTCTTGTAACCGGGGAGCTGTTTTTT. It encodes CASSRLVTGELFF.

The CDR3 here is CASIPQGPGNTQYF. The CDR3 DNA reads as TGTGCCAGTATTCCTCAAGGGCCAGGGAATACGCAGTATTTT. V usage is TRBV19 and J usage is TRBJ2-3, with a tentative D call TRBD1 (5 bases). Between the trimmed V and J ends, which lost 7 bases and 7 bases, there was a span of 18 bases. The CDR3 extends over 14 amino acids. Germline CDR1 reads LNHDA; CDR2 reads SQIVND (reference sequence).